These 9 T cell receptor beta chains were sequenced from one sample in a study of post-analysis software for immune sequencing data. Incorporated into the TCR beta cDNA libraries were unique molecular identifiers, which served to reduce PCR and sequencing biases. TCRdb fed the PCR reads into MiXCR, producing one record per CDR3 protein. The table lists a few hundred thousand distinct CDR3 sequences, roughly 35% of them singletons. Study findings and constraints: TRBV5-6, TRBV5-1 and TRBV20-1 were among five TRBV segments more frequent in patients than controls.

Antigens for these TCRs are unknown. The specimen was blood. These TCRs come from a girl under 18 with multiple sclerosis.

The gene calls are TRBV20-1 and TRBJ1-6, with 7 positions matching TRBD1. CDR1 and CDR2 (germline): DFQATT, SNEGSKA (reference sequence). With V trimmed by 6 bases and J by 7 bases, 12 bases remained unmatched. CDR3 length: 15 amino acids. CDR3 bases: TGCAGTGCCCGAAGAGGAACAGGGGAGAATTCACCCCTCCACTTT. As protein: CSARRGTGENSPLHF.

This clonotype was observed a few times. The chain combines TRBV7-9 with TRBJ1-1; TRBD1 aligns across 11 bases. Unmatched junction bases numbered 8, after V lost 5 bases and J lost 0 bases. The CDR3 runs to 17 residues. Germline V gene sequence: CDR1 SEHNR, CDR2 FQNEAQ (reference sequence). This chain's CDR3 is CASSQPRDRGMNTEAFF. As DNA, the CDR3 is TGTGCCAGCAGCCAACCCCGGGACAGGGGGATGAACACTGAAGCTTTCTTT.

V and J are TRBV7-9 and TRBJ2-1; 11 bases are a match to TRBD2. The J segment lost 4 bases and the V segment lost 5 bases, leaving 10 bases of the junction unmatched. The CDR3 runs to 17 residues. Germline CDR1 and CDR2: SEHNR and FQNEAQ (reference sequence). DNA of the CDR3: TGTGCCAGCAGCCTGCTCACTAGCGGGGGTTATTACAATGAGCAGTTCTTC. Residues: CASSLLTSGGYYNEQFF.

This clonotype was observed a few times. Here the CDR3 reads CASSTQVTLSYEQYF. As DNA, the CDR3 is TGCGCCAGCAGCACTCAGGTTACTCTCTCCTACGAGCAGTACTTC. V and J are TRBV4-3 and TRBJ2-7, with D unresolved. Trimming pared 5 bases from V and 0 bases from J, leaving 14 bases between. The germline V gene encodes CDR1 LGHNA and CDR2 YSLEER. This CDR3 has 15 amino acids.

This clonotype has just a few counts. V is TRBV7-2 and J is TRBJ2-5; D is perhaps TRBD1 (5 bases). Germline V gene data show CDR1 as SGHTA and CDR2 as FQGNSA. The CDR3 is 16 residues long. The ends were cut back, 5 bases at V and 3 bases at J, with 19 bases in the middle. CDR3 residues: CASSRPLHRREETQYF. In nucleotides, the CDR3 is TGTGCCAGCAGCCGACCACTGCATCGCAGGGAAGAGACCCAGTACTTC.

This chain links TRBV4-3 with TRBJ2-5; 7 bases align to TRBD2. Judging by the DNA end, TRBJ2-7 fits better; the J call may be wrong. Per the germline V gene, CDR1 is LGHNA and CDR2 is YSLEER. This CDR3 region has 16 residues. The CDR3 region is CASSPSHRRGRDEQYF. CDR3 in DNA: TGCGCCAGCAGCCCCTCCCATAGGCGAGGGAGGGACGAGCAGTACTTC.

The chain combines TRBV10-3 with TRBJ2-7; TRBD2 matches 7 bases. Germline V lookup: CDR1 ENHRY, CDR2 SYGVKD. Trimming at V came to 0 bases and at J to 0 bases, leaving 2 bases not matched to a gene. The CDR3 sequence is 15 residues long. CDR3 in DNA: TGTGCCATCAGTGAGTCGGGGGGGAGCTCCTACGAGCAGTACTTC. This sequence encodes CAISESGGSSYEQYF.

Details on this clonotype: Mismatch with germline at one junction end may stem from a read error. V usage is TRBV7-7 and J usage is TRBJ2-7; D not resolved. The CDR3 consists of 15 residues. Germline V lookup: CDR1 SSHAT, CDR2 FNYEAQ (reference sequence). CDR3 region: CASSLSLDPFYEQYF. DNA of the CDR3: TGTGCTAGCAGCTTATCCCTCGATCCTTTCTACGAGCAGTACTTC.

This clonotype was detected a few times. The chain combines TRBV5-1 with TRBJ2-1; unclear D gene. V shed 2 bases and J shed 6 bases, with 15 bases lying between them. Per the germline V gene, CDR1 is SGHRS and CDR2 is YFSETQ. The CDR3 loop spans 15 amino acids. DNA for the CDR3: TGCGCCAGCAGCTTTGGTTTAGCTCGTCGCAATGAGCAGTTCTTC. Amino acid sequence: CASSFGLARRNEQFF.